These T cell receptor beta chains were read from a single sample in a study of T cells in Graves' hyperthyroidism and ophthalmopathy. TCRdb redid the calling of the multiplex PCR reads with MiXCR, one entry per CDR3 protein. The sample holds roughly 200,000 distinct CDR3 sequences, about 17% seen once. The sequencing input was blood. These receptors were obtained from a man aged 40-50 years with Graves' hyperthyroidism. The conserved cysteine and the conserved F or W are not part of the CDR3 here.

cdr3_length v_call cdr3_aa
12 TRBV24-1 ATSDWTGTEGYT
14 TRBV27 ASSLRRRAANEKLF
13 TRBV28 ASSSLDRDKNIQY
13 TRBV6-2/TRBV6-3 ASSSIVSSTGELF
15 TRBV5-1 ASSLDFYTGVGETQY
12 TRBV2 ASSPGTGYYGYT
17 TRBV4-2 ASSQGGTSGGRKNYEQY
14 TRBV28 ASSSRDRGLSYEQY
19 TRBV7-8 ASRLSSLDRGRGANTGELF
13 TRBV9 ASSVDGGVSDTQY
13 TRBV15 ATSRGDTFFNEQF
15 TRBV19 ASSPVWTAHRPYEQY
13 TRBV15 ATSRDWDRADEQY
10 TRBV29-1 SVEQTRGHKY
12 TRBV6-1 ASSPMAWGYGYT
14 TRBV7-2 ASSSRDRARTGELF
14 TRBV7-3 ASSPPPHSGANVLT
13 TRBV7-2 ASSARQGGLGEQY
11 TRBV18 ASSPERNEKLF
12 TRBV20-1 SARSDRWNSPLH
12 TRBV12-3/TRBV12-4 ASSRQVGVGEQF
13 TRBV7-2 ASSFRAGSTDTQY
13 TRBV11-2 ASSQLALGANVLT
13 TRBV6-1 ASNHQSTTQGEQY
13 TRBV11-1 ASSLTASGTDTQY
13 TRBV9 ASSVGGDRTDTQY
9 TRBV6-1 ASSTSYEQY
12 TRBV7-2 ASSSRTGVPEQY
11 TRBV5-1 ASSLDRGHGYT
13 TRBV5-1 ASSLTSSGANVLT
17 TRBV6-1 ASSEAEIRTSGGAGELF